This is a list of T cell receptor beta chains from one sample in a study of beta chain features in type 1 diabetes. Assay used: immunoSEQ multiplex PCR; TCRdb lists only in-frame clones, some missing. The sample yields about 660,000 clones, over 13% seen once. Sample: naive CD4+ T cells from blood. The receptor set was obtained from a young man with type 1 diabetes. Each CDR3 is given without its conserved first and last residue. The order of the fields is V gene, CDR3 length, clone size, J gene, CDR3 protein. Size values are once, few and many counts, or a class for expanded clones, and some rows have none.

TRBV30	10	-	TRBJ1-5	AWGRGDQPQH
TRBV9	14	-	TRBJ1-4	ASSNRESQNREKLF
TRBV28	13	-	TRBJ2-1	ASSHGLAGGNEQF
TRBV30	9	-	TRBJ1-3	ASLYGNTIY
TRBV6-4	13	-	TRBJ2-1	ASSDWGQGRNEQF
TRBV9	14	-	TRBJ2-2	ASSVGQGVNTGELF
TRBV20-1	9	-	TRBJ2-7	SARSNREQY
TRBV5-1	14	-	TRBJ2-7	ASSARGVSGPSKRY
TRBV5-1	16	few	TRBJ2-5	ASSLSLAGGPGRETQY
TRBV11-2	14	-	TRBJ2-1	ASSLVGTSGRNEQF
TRBV6-1	13	few	TRBJ2-3	ASSPWASGTDTQY
TRBV2	10	-	TRBJ2-7	ASSDIAGVTY
TRBV21-1	10	-	TRBJ1-1	ASSRSGVGAF
TRBV4-3	15	few	TRBJ2-1	ASSQALARASYNEQF
TRBV5-1	13	-	TRBJ2-1	ASSRWEGPNNEQF
TRBV9	13	-	TRBJ2-3	ASSPRELSTDTQY
TRBV7-2	17	-	TRBJ2-2	ASNPVDPLDLLDTGELF
TRBV9	13	few	-	ASSVAPDSYYEQY
TRBV5-1	16	-	TRBJ2-3	ASSLGLAGAPRTDTQY
TRBV29-1	15	few	TRBJ2-1	SVVKRQSLSSYNEQF
TRBV18	11	-	TRBJ2-5	ASSPESLFAQY
TRBV28	13	few	TRBJ2-7	ASTPLAGGFNEQY
TRBV11-3	9	few	TRBJ2-1	ASSTDREQF
TRBV7-6	11	few	TRBJ2-3	ASSFRGADTQY
TRBV28	13	few	TRBJ2-1	ASSSGGRTYNEQF
TRBV6-1	11	-	TRBJ2-3	ASASVSTDTQY
TRBV20-1	9	-	TRBJ2-7	SATQGYEQY
TRBV6-5	12	few	TRBJ2-2	ASRRQGNTGELF
TRBV7-9	12	-	TRBJ2-7	ASADSSRFDEQY
TRBV27	12	-	TRBJ1-2	ASSPHGGDYGYT
TRBV7-2	14	few	TRBJ2-3	ASSLKASGPTDTQY
TRBV5-1	12	-	TRBJ2-7	ASSLSGAPYEQY
TRBV7-8	11	-	TRBJ2-3	ASSLNRDDTQY
TRBV28	14	-	TRBJ2-7	ASRGSSAGDFYEQY
TRBV10-1	12	-	TRBJ1-1	ASRGDTVNTEAF
TRBV5-6	12	few	TRBJ2-5	ASSQVSGRETQY
TRBV29-1	11	few	TRBJ2-1	SAVARRVNEQF
TRBV7-2	13	few	TRBJ2-5	ASSPGGLVRETQY
TRBV4-3	11	few	TRBJ2-3	ASSQGVADTQY
TRBV6-5	12	few	TRBJ1-2	ASSSRQGSYGYT
TRBV30	11	few	TRBJ2-1	AWSVVGFNEQF
TRBV6-6	10	-	TRBJ2-7	ATRTESYEQY
TRBV28	9	few	TRBJ2-7	AIVGGYEQY
TRBV7-2	9	-	TRBJ2-7	ASSLVNEQY
TRBV5-1	13	few	TRBJ2-2	ASSLEARDTGELF
TRBV18	13	-	TRBJ2-7	ASSPKTALGGEQY
TRBV9	12	-	TRBJ2-2	ASSVGQHTGELF
TRBV7-9	10	-	TRBJ2-4	ASSFDVNIQY
TRBV9	13	few	TRBJ2-2	ASSVVAGVTGELF
TRBV5-6	12	-	TRBJ2-5	ASSIYSLQETQY
TRBV28	10	-	TRBJ1-3	ASSPSRQVLH
TRBV7-2	14	few	TRBJ2-1	ASSLGWDRGYNEQF
TRBV7-9	12	-	TRBJ1-5	ASSLDRGNQPQH
TRBV7-2	12	few	TRBJ2-3	ASSPSGGPDTQY
TRBV18	11	-	TRBJ2-1	ASSPTQGYEQF